This T cell receptor (beta chain) was sequenced for a study of patients and donors after allogeneic stem cell transplantation (dated by TCRdb to the early 2020s). Remarks on this clonotype: The specificity of this receptor is unknown. Base quality data are lacking; no much larger clone is found one base away.

Taken from cysteine to phenylalanine, the CDR3 has 14 residues. Only CDR3 DNA remains: 42 bases, in frame from the first base. For this chain, trimming is 7 bases at the V end and 3 bases at the J end, and the number of junction bases without a gene match is 9. The library was built by means of RT-PCR. Sequencing was carried out with a NextSeq 550. TCRdb handled the public reads itself, with Q25 trimming in fastp and clone calling in MiXCR, and kept productive beta chains. Every CDR3 protein is listed once, alongside the most common genes and DNA of its rows. Here the sample has roughly 940,000 distinct CDR3 sequences; around 17% occur a single time. The ten largest clones capture roughly 6.4% of the sample.

This sequence was found in a human donor who was either an allogeneic HSCT recipient or a stem cell or donor lymphocyte infusion donor (not recorded which). It is not recorded whose cells these are; they may come from a transplant donor. The sequence is built from TRBV12-3 or TRBV12-4 and TRBJ2-7, with 7 bases matching TRBD1. The sequenced sample was blood, either unsorted or a sorted T cell fraction (not recorded which). At the DNA level, the sequence is TGTGCCAGCAACTCCGGGACAGATTACTACGAGCAGTACTTC. It codes for CASNSGTDYYEQYF.